The 15 T cell receptor beta chains reported below all come from one sample, sequenced in a study of cytomegalovirus exposure and HLA in healthy donors. Assay: immunoSEQ multiplex PCR; the TCRdb copy retains only in-frame clones and omits some. The sample carries 150,000 to 200,000 clones, approximately 80% recorded once. The sequencing input was PBMCs. The receptor set was obtained from a man aged 18 to 29 in good health and CMV-seropositive.

V and J are TRBV7-9 and TRBJ2-3, with D tentatively TRBD1 (5 bases). Trimming removed 5 bases from V and 2 bases from J, with 20 bases in between. The CDR3 is 17 residues long. From germline, CDR1 is SEHNR and CDR2 FQNEAQ (reference sequence). The CDR3 DNA follows: TGTGCCAGCAGCCGTGCCGAGTCAGGGCTAGACACAGATACGCAGTATTTT. It yields the protein CASSRAESGLDTDTQYF.

The V call is TRBV15, the J call TRBJ2-3; 8 nucleotides agree with TRBD1. The V gene's germline CDR1 is LNHNV and CDR2 YYDKDF (reference sequence). Germline trimming cut 5 bases from V and 3 bases from J; bases unmatched to any gene: 7. CDR3 length: 15 residues. CDR3 residues: CATSFRTGTTDTQYF. CDR3 DNA sequence: TGTGCCACCAGCTTCCGGACAGGGACTACAGATACGCAGTATTTT.

The chain carries TRBV9 and TRBJ2-2; possibly TRBD1 for D (7 bases). The germline gives CDR1 SGDLS, CDR2 YYNGEE. The CDR3 is 15 residues long. The V end lost 3 bases, the J end lost 6 bases, and 15 bases lay between the germline ends. CDR3 DNA sequence: TGTGCCAGCAGCGCTCGACAGGGAGGTGCCGGGGAGCTGTTTTTT. Its translation is CASSARQGGAGELFF.

J is TRBJ2-7 and V is TRBV13; TRBD1 matches 9 bases. There are 14 residues in the CDR3. Trimming at V came to 6 bases and at J to 6 bases, leaving 9 bases not matched to a gene. Germline V CDR1 and CDR2: PRHDT, FYEKMQ (reference sequence). CDR3 bases: TGTGCCAGCAGATCGGGACAGGGTTTAAGCGAGCAGTACTTC. Translating it yields CASRSGQGLSEQYF.

CDR3 sequence reads: CASSPIVEDEQYF. The CDR3 coding sequence is TGTGCCAGCAGTCCCATTGTAGAGGACGAGCAGTACTTC. The chain uses TRBV6-5 and TRBJ2-7; D remains ambiguous. V was trimmed by 5 bases and J by 5 bases, leaving 13 bases between them. Germline assignment: CDR1 MNHEY and CDR2 SVGAGI. The CDR3 spans 13 residues.

The chain uses TRBV29-1 and TRBJ2-5; D possibly corresponds to TRBD2 (7 bases). V was trimmed by 6 bases and J by 4 bases, leaving 18 bases between them. The CDR3 runs to 14 residues. Looked up from germline, CDR1 is SQVTM and CDR2 is ANQGSEA. This CDR3 is CSVAGGGLGETQYF. Here the CDR3 DNA reads TGCAGCGTGGCCGGCGGGGGCTTGGGAGAGACCCAGTACTTC.

In nucleotides, the CDR3 is TGTGCCAGCAGTCTAGCGGGAGTTATCTACAATGAGCAGTTCTTC. This encodes CASSLAGVIYNEQFF. The chain joins TRBV27 to TRBJ2-1, with 10 positions matching TRBD2. This CDR3 has 15 amino acids. Germline CDR1 and CDR2: MNHEY and SMNVEV (reference sequence). V shed 5 bases and J 3 bases; nucleotides not matched to a gene: 4.

V gene TRBV20-1 combines with J gene TRBJ2-1, with a possible D match to TRBD1 (6 bases). The germline V gene encodes CDR1 DFQATT and CDR2 SNEGSKA (reference sequence). The ends were cut back, 4 bases at V and 9 bases at J, with 10 bases in the middle. This CDR3 region has 11 residues. The CDR3 DNA reads TGCAGTGCTACAGGGGATGGTGAGCAGTTCTTC. It is translated as CSATGDGEQFF.

This chain joins TRBV28 and TRBJ2-6; 10 bases agree with TRBD2. J was trimmed by 4 bases and V by 3 bases; bases with no gene match: 6. This CDR3 spans 17 amino acids. Germline-derived CDR1 and CDR2 are MDHEN and SYDVKM. CDR3 sequence reads: CASSFLAGVGGANVLTF. The CDR3 DNA reads TGTGCCAGCAGTTTCCTAGCGGGAGTAGGAGGGGCCAACGTCCTGACTTTC. The whole variable domain, remainder taken from reference TRBV28 and TRBJ2-6, is DVKVTQSSRYLVKRTGEKVFLECVQDMDHENMFWYRQDPGLGLRLIYFSYDVKMKEKGDIPEGYSVSREKKERFSLILESASTNQTSMYLCASSFLAGVGGANVLTFGAGSRLTVL.

The V call is TRBV5-6, the J call TRBJ2-7, with D possibly TRBD2 on 6 matching bases. The ends were cut back, 4 bases at V and 3 bases at J, with 26 bases in the middle. The CDR3 sequence is 18 residues long. CDR1 is SGHDT and CDR2 is YYEEEE in the germline V gene. The CDR3 is CASSQWGGPSYHVYEQYF. The CDR3 DNA sequence: TGTGCCAGCAGCCAATGGGGAGGCCCAAGTTACCATGTCTACGAGCAGTACTTC.

V and J are TRBV28 and TRBJ1-1, with D possibly being TRBD1 (6 bases). V was trimmed by 8 bases and J by 5 bases, leaving 9 bases between them. The CDR3 spans 11 residues. The germline V gene encodes CDR1 MDHEN and CDR2 SYDVKM. The CDR3 DNA reads as TGTGCCAGCGTCAGGGGTACTGAAGCTTTCTTT. Translating it yields CASVRGTEAFF.

The gene calls are TRBV2 and TRBJ2-5; 8 bases are shared with TRBD1. The J segment lost 6 bases and the V segment lost 3 bases, leaving 9 bases of the junction unmatched. This CDR3 region has 15 residues. Germline lookup yields CDR1 SNHLY and CDR2 FYNNEI. CDR3 loop: CASSDTGGLRKTQYF. CDR3 bases: TGTGCCAGCAGTGACACAGGGGGTTTGCGGAAGACCCAGTACTTC.

This chain connects TRBV30 to TRBJ1-2; 7 bases are a match to TRBD1. V was clipped by 2 bases and J by 5 bases; unmatched bases: 5. There are 13 residues in the CDR3. Germline V CDR1 and CDR2: GTSNPN, SVGIG (reference sequence). CDR3 sequence reads: CAWSQNRGYGYTF. The CDR3 bases are TGTGCCTGGAGTCAGAACAGGGGTTATGGCTACACCTTC. Drawing the rest from reference TRBV30 and TRBJ1-2, the complete variable domain is SQTIHQWPATLVQPVGSPLSLECTVEGTSNPNLYWYRQAAGRGLQLLFYSVGIGQISSEVPQNLSASRPQDRQFILSSKKLLLSDSGFYLCAWSQNRGYGYTFGSGTRLTVV.

This rearrangement joins TRBV30 to TRBJ2-5; 11 bases match TRBD2. Germline trimming cut 8 bases from V and 3 bases from J; bases unmatched to any gene: 8. The CDR3 extends over 14 amino acids. The germline gives CDR1 GTSNPN, CDR2 SVGIG (reference sequence). This CDR3 reads CALSLAGVEETQYF. CDR3 nucleotide sequence: TGTGCCCTCTCACTAGCGGGAGTCGAAGAGACCCAGTACTTC.

By share, this clone counts as medium-sized. The gene calls are TRBV27 and TRBJ2-7, with a weak D call TRBD1 (6 bases). Germline V lookup: CDR1 MNHEY, CDR2 SMNVEV (reference sequence). The V end lost 5 bases, the J end lost 0 bases, and 20 bases lay between the germline ends. The CDR3 covers 17 residues. CDR3 sequence reads: CASSPQWTALSSYEQYF. Written as DNA, the CDR3 is TGTGCCAGCAGTCCCCAATGGACAGCATTAAGCTCCTACGAGCAGTACTTC.